Only a few counts were recorded for the clone carrying this TCR beta chain. Its matching antigen is unknown. The use of a sample-barcoded 5' primer and a J-beta primer mix characterized a second PCR of about 6 to 12 cycles. MiXCR was run by TCRdb on the 5' RACE reads, yielding one entry per CDR3 protein. This sample has 600,000 to 650,000 distinct CDR3 sequences; 58% occur once, and the top ten carry around 37%. Trimming removed 4 bases from V and 6 bases from J; junction bases left unmatched: 6. This CDR3 comprises 16 residues. Germline V gives CDR1 SGHTA, CDR2 FQGNSA. These data are taken from a study of blood T cells in healthy people across ages. Study-level results: PBMCs that were unsorted prevented a conclusive naive versus antigen-experienced comparison. TCR beta diversity tracked closely with naive T cell percentage.

Russia was home to the donors, healthy Caucasian individuals aged about 6 to 90. The clonotype was recovered from a man aged 55 to 70 in good health. The chain couples TRBV7-2 to TRBJ2-1; 13 nucleotides align to TRBD2. Sequenced input: blood. CDR3 nucleotide sequence: TGTGCCAGCAGCTCGGGACTAGCGGGGCTTTCCAATGAGCAGTTCTTC. Its translation: CASSSGLAGLSNEQFF.